The 11 T cell receptor beta chains below come from one sample, sequenced in a study of blood T cell repertoires in COVID-19. Only in-frame clones appear in the TCRdb table, and some are missing; sequencing was by immunoSEQ multiplex PCR. The sample shows approximately 100,000 clones, 91% of them seen only once. Sequenced sample: peripheral blood. The receptors stem from a man in his fifties or sixties with acute or convalescent COVID-19.

This sequence joins TRBV5-1 and TRBJ2-1; D is uncertain. V was pared by 2 bases and J by 8 bases, with 8 bases between. CDR1 is SGHRS, CDR2 YFSETQ, per germline. This CDR3 is built from 12 residues. Here the CDR3 DNA reads TGCGCCAGCAGCTTTAATGGAGATGAGCAGTTCTTC. It yields the protein CASSFNGDEQFF.

The chain carries TRBV4-2 and TRBJ1-1, with 10 bases aligning to TRBD1. Germline loops: CDR1 LGHNA, CDR2 YNFKEQ. The length of the CDR3 is 13 residues. Trimming removed 0 bases from V and 11 bases from J; junction bases left unmatched: 3. This CDR3 is CASSQDGTGVAFF. CDR3 in DNA: TGTGCCAGCAGCCAAGATGGGACAGGGGTCGCTTTCTTT.

The chain uses TRBV6-5 and TRBJ1-2; TRBD1 aligns across 7 bases. The CDR3 length is 13 residues. V shed 10 bases and J 4 bases; nucleotides not matched to a gene: 9. Germline V gene sequence: CDR1 MNHEY, CDR2 SVGAGI. Here the CDR3 reads CATSTGLGYGYTF. The CDR3 nucleotides are TGTGCCACCTCGACAGGGTTGGGCTATGGCTACACCTTC.

This clone was observed a single time. The chain joins TRBV5-4 to TRBJ2-1, with 13 bases fitting TRBD2. Per germline, CDR1 SGHNT and CDR2 YYREEE (reference sequence). The CDR3 length is 16 residues. V lost 3 bases and J lost 4; bases outside the gene matches: 4. For the CDR3, the DNA is TGTGCCAGCAGCTCCGGACTAGCGGGGGCTTACAATGAGCAGTTCTTC. This sequence encodes CASSSGLAGAYNEQFF.

This clone was detected a few times. The chain couples TRBV27 to TRBJ1-2; D possibly corresponds to TRBD1 (5 bases). Trimming took off 5 bases at V and 0 bases at J, with 7 bases between the two ends. In germline, CDR1 is MNHEY, CDR2 SMNVEV (reference sequence). CDR3 length: 13 amino acids. The CDR3: CASSKQANYGYTF. As DNA, the CDR3 is TGTGCCAGCAGTAAACAGGCTAACTATGGCTACACCTTC.

The rearrangement uses TRBV14 and TRBJ1-6, with D uncertain. Looked up from germline, CDR1 is SGHDN and CDR2 is FVKESK. V was pared by 0 bases and J by 7 bases, with 7 bases between. This CDR3 spans 14 amino acids. The CDR3 region is CASSQETRNSPLHF. The DNA for the CDR3 is TGTGCCAGCAGCCAAGAGACACGAAATTCACCCCTCCACTTT. Full variable domain (missing parts from reference TRBV14 and TRBJ1-6): EAGVTQFPSHSVIEKGQTVTLRCDPISGHDNLYWYRRVMGKEIKFLLHFVKESKQDESGMPNNRFLAERTGGTYSTLKVQPAELEDSGVYFCASSQETRNSPLHFGNGTRLTVT.

The chain recombines TRBV5-6 with TRBJ2-3, with 8 bases fitting TRBD1. With 4 bases clipped from V and 0 bases from J, the junction kept 7 bases outside the gene matches. CDR1 is SGHDT and CDR2 is YYEEEE in the germline V gene. The CDR3 is 16 residues long. CDR3 region: CASSLPGTGSTDTQYF. The CDR3 bases are TGTGCCAGCAGCCTACCCGGGACAGGAAGCACAGATACGCAGTATTTT.

The V and J genes are TRBV5-4 and TRBJ2-2, with 9 bases matching TRBD2. This CDR3 region has 18 residues. The V segment lost 3 bases and the J segment 0 bases; nucleotides outside the gene matches: 9. Germline V lookup: CDR1 SGHNT, CDR2 YYREEE (reference sequence). CDR3 residues: CASSSPKSGGSNTGELFF. Written as DNA, the CDR3 is TGTGCCAGCAGCTCCCCCAAGAGCGGGGGGTCGAACACCGGGGAGCTGTTTTTT.

This clone turned up a few times. Here the CDR3 reads CASSASGTTNEKLFF. CDR3 coding DNA: TGCGCCAGCAGCGCCAGCGGGACGACTAATGAAAAACTGTTTTTT. The chain couples TRBV5-1 to TRBJ1-4; D might be TRBD1 (5 bases). Germline lookup yields CDR1 SGHRS and CDR2 YFSETQ. V dropped 4 bases and J dropped 2 bases, with 12 bases sitting between them. This CDR3 has 15 residues.

A single count supports this clone. CDR3 amino acids: CATSRGDRSNQPQHF. The DNA for the CDR3 is TGTGCCACCAGCAGGGGGGACAGGTCCAATCAGCCCCAGCATTTT. The rearrangement joins TRBV15 to TRBJ1-5, with 8 bases lining up with TRBD1. The germline CDR1 and CDR2 sequences are LNHNV and YYDKDF (reference sequence). J gave up 3 bases and V 3 bases, and 4 bases lay outside the gene matches. The CDR3 is made up of 15 amino acids.

The genes are TRBV7-9 and TRBJ2-5; 10 bases line up with TRBD1. The V gene end was trimmed by 4 bases and the J gene end by 2 bases; junction bases not matched to a gene: 1. Germline V lookup: CDR1 SEHNR, CDR2 FQNEAQ (reference sequence). The CDR3 has 14 residues. The CDR3 DNA follows: TGTGCCAGCAGCTCGGGACAGGGGCAAGAGACCCAGTACTTC. Translating gives CASSSGQGQETQYF.